Given below is one TCR beta chain in context. No antigen is known for it. Germline V CDR1 and CDR2: SGHRS, YFSETQ. The V end was cut by 0 bases, the J end by 0 bases, with 15 bases between. The CDR3 runs to 17 residues. Healthy Caucasians provided all donations. TCRdb reanalysed the 5' RACE reads using MiXCR and keeps one entry per CDR3 protein. The sample yields around 1.7 million distinct CDR3 sequences, roughly a third seen once. This sample is drawn from a study of identical twins. Study outcomes and limitations: Insertions were reduced in abundant cord blood beta clonotypes but not in memory repertoires. Cross-sectional statistics, not tracking of the same donors, supported the conclusions.

The rearrangement joins TRBV5-1 to TRBJ1-1, with D perhaps matching TRBD1 (6 bases). Sequencing was carried out using cord blood. The source is a newborn girl in good health. The DNA of the CDR3 is TGCGCCAGCAGCTTGGCCTACTCCGGGACAATGAACACTGAAGCTTTCTTT. This sequence encodes CASSLAYSGTMNTEAFF.